Given below is one T cell receptor beta chain in context. This entry belongs to a study of blood T cell repertoires in COVID-19. About the study: The United States, Italy and Spain were the sources of the acute and convalescent COVID-19 samples. From T cells, B-cell-depleted T cells, or PBMCs came the material, which was cDNA or gDNA.

Original processing notes: Cell counts per sample came from amplifying reference gene primers. Here immunoSEQ multiplex PCR was the method, and the copy in TCRdb shows in-frame clones only, minus some. Clonal size and the V and J genes are those of that table, whereas D and trimming came from the DNA. This sample yields some 170,000 clones, of which about 79% are seen a single time; less than 30% belongs to the top ten. Sequencing used peripheral blood. The receptor was isolated from a woman in her sixties or seventies with acute or convalescent COVID-19.

The CDR3 region has the DNA TGTGCCAGCAGCTTAGCCGGGACCTACGAGCAGTACTTC. Residues: CASSLAGTYEQYF. The J gene is TRBJ2-7, the V gene TRBV7-8; D is perhaps TRBD2 (5 bases). Trimming stripped 0 bases from V and 2 bases from J, with 5 bases between. The CDR3 contains 13 residues. From germline, CDR1 is SGHVS and CDR2 FQNEAQ.